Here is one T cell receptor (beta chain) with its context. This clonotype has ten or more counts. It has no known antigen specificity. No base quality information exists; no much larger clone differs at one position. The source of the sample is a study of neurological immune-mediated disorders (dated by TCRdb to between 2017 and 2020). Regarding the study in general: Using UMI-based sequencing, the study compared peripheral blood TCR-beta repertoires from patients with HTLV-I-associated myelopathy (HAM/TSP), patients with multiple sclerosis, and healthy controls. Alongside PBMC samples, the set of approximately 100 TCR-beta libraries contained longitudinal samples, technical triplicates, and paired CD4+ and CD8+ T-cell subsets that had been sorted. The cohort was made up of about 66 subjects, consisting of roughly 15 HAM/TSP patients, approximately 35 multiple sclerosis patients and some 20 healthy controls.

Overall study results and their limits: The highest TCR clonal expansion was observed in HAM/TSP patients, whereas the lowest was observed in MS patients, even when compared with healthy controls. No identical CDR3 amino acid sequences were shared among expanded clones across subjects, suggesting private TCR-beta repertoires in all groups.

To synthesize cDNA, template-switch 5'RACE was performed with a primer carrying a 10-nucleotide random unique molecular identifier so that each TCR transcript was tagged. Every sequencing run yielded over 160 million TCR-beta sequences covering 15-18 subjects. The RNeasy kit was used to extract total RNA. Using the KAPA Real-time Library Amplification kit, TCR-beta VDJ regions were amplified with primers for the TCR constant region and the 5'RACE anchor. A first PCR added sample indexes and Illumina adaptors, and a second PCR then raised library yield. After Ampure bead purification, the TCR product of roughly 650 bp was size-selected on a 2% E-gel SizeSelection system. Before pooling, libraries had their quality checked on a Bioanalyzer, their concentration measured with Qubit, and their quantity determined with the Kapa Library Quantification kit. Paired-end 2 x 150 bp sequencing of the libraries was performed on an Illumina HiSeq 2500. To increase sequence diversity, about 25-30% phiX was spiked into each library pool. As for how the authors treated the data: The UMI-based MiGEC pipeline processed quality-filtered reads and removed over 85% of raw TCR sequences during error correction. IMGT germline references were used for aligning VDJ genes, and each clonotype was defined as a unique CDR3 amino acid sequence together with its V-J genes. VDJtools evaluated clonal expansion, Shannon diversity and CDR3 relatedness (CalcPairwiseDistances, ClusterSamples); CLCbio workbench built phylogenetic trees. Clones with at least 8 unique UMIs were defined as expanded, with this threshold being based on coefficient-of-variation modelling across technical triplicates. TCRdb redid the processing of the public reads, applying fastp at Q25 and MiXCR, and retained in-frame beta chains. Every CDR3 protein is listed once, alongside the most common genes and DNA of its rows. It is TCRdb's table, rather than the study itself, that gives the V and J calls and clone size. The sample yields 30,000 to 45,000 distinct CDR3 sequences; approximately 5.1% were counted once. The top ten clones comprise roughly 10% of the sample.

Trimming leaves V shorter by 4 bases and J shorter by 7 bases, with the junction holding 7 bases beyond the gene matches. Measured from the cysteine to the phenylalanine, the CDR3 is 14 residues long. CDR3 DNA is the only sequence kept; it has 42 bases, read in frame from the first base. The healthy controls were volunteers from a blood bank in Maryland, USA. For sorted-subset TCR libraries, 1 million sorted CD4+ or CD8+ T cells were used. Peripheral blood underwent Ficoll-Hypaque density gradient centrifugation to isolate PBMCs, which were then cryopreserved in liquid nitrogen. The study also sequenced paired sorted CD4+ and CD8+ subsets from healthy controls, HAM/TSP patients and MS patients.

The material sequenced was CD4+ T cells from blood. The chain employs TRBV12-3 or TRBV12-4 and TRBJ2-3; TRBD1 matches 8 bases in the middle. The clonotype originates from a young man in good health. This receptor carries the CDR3 CASSSGQGTHTQYF. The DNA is TGTGCCAGCAGTTCCGGACAGGGTACTCATACGCAGTATTTT.